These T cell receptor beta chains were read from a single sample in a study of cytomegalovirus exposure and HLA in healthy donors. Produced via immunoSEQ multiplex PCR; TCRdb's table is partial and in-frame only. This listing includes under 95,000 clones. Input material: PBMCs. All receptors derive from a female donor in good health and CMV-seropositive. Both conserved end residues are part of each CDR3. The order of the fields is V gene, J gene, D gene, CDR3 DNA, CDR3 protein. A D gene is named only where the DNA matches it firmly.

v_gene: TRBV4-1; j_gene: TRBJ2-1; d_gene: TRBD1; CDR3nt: TGCGCCAGCAGCCCGCACAGGGGGCGGCCTGACAATGAGCAGTTCTTC; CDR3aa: CASSPHRGRPDNEQFF
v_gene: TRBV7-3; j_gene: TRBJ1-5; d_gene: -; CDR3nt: TGTGCCAGCAACAATTTTGGCAATCAGCCCCAGCATTTT; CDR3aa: CASNNFGNQPQHF
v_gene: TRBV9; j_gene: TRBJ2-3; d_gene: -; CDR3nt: TGTGCCAGCACCGGAACCCGGGAGGATACGCAGTATTTT; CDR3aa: CASTGTREDTQYF
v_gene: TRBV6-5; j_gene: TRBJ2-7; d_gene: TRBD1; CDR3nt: TGTGCCAGCAAAAGGGGCACAGGGGTATACGAGCAGTACTTC; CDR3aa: CASKRGTGVYEQYF
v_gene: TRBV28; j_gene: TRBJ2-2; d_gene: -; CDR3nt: TGTGCCAGCAGTTTAGGACATGCCACCGGGGAGCTGTTTTTT; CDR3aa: CASSLGHATGELFF
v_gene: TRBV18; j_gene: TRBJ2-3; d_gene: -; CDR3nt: TGTGCCAGCTCATCGATTCAGGTCAGAACAGATACGCAGTATTTT; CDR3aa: CASSSIQVRTDTQYF
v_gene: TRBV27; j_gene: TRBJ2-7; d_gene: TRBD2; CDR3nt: TGTGCCAGCAGTTTAGGACTAGCGGGAGTGACGGTCTACGAGCAGTACTTC; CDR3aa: CASSLGLAGVTVYEQYF
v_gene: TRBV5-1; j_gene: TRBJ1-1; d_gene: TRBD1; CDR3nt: TGCGCCAGCAGCTCACAGGGGGGAGAAGCTTTCTTT; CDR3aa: CASSSQGGEAFF
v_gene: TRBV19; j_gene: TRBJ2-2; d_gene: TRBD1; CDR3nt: TGTGCCAGTAGTATAGATTCCCGCGGGACAGGGTTGCTCGGGGAGCTGTTTTTT; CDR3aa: CASSIDSRGTGLLGELFF
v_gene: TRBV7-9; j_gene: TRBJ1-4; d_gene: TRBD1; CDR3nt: TGTGCCAGCAGCTCACCGGGACAGGGCAGTGAAAAACTGTTTTTT; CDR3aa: CASSSPGQGSEKLFF
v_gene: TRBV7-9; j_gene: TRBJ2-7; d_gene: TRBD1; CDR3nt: TGTGCCAGCAGCTCCTACAGGGGGCGGTCCTACGAGCAGTACTTC; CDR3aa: CASSSYRGRSYEQYF
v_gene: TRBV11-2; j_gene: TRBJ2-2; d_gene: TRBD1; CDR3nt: TGTGCCAGCAGCACCAGGGGGCGCGGGGAGCTGTTTTTT; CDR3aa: CASSTRGRGELFF
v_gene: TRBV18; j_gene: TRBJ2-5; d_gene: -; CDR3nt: TGTGCCAGCTCACCACCAGACAGGTCCGCGGGGACCCAGTACTTC; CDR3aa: CASSPPDRSAGTQYF
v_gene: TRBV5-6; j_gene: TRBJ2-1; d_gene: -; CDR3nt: TGTGCCAGCAGCTTGGGACTACAAATATACAATGAGCAGTTCTTC; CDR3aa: CASSLGLQIYNEQFF
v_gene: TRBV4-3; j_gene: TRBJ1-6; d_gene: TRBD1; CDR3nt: TGCGCCAGCAGCCAGCAACAGGGGGCGAATTCACCCCTCCACTTT; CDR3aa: CASSQQQGANSPLHF
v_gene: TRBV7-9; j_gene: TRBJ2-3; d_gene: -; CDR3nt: TGTGCCAGCAGCTTAATGGGTAGCGTCAGTGCAGATACGCAGTATTTT; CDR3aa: CASSLMGSVSADTQYF
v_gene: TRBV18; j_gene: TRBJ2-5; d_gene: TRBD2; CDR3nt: TGTGCCAGCTCACAGGGACTAGGTGGAGAGACCCAGTACTTC; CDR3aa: CASSQGLGGETQYF
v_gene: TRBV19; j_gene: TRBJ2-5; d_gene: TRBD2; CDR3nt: TGTGCCAGTAGTATGGGCGGGGGGGCGTCAGGAAGGAACCAGTACTTC; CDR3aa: CASSMGGGASGRNQYF
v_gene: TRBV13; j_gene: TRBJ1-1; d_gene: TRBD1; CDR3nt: TGTGCCAGCAGCTTGGGTCCCAAGGGGACAGGGTCTGAAGCTTTCTTT; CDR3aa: CASSLGPKGTGSEAFF
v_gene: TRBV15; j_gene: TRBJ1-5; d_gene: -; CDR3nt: TGTGCCACCAGCAGAGTACCAGGCCCCAATAGCAATCAGCCCCAGCATTTT; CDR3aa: CATSRVPGPNSNQPQHF
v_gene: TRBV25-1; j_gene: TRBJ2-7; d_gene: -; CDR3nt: TGTGCCAGTAGGGGCCAGGGAACCCACGAGCAGTACTTC; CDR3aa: CASRGQGTHEQYF
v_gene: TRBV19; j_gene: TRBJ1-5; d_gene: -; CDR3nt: TGTGCCACTGAATCTCCGGGGGTACGCCGGCGGCCCCAGCATTTT; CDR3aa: CATESPGVRRRPQHF
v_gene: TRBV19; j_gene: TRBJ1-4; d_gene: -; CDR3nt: TGTGCCAGTAGTATATTGGGGGCGCGTGAAAAACTGTTTTTT; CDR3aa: CASSILGAREKLFF
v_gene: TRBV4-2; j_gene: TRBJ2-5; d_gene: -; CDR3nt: TGTGCCAGCAGCCAACTATTCACAGGTCTCCAAGAGACCCAGTACTTC; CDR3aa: CASSQLFTGLQETQYF
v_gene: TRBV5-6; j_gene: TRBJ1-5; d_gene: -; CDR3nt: TGTGCCAGCAGCTTGGGGGGACATACGAATCAGCCCCAGCATTTT; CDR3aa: CASSLGGHTNQPQHF
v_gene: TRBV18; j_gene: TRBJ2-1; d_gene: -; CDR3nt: TGTGCCAGCTCACCGGGGAGCTACAATGAGCAGTTCTTC; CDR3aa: CASSPGSYNEQFF
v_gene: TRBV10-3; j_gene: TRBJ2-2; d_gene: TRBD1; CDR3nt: TGTGCCATCAGTGAGTCCTTTTGGACAGGGACGAACACCGGGGAGCTGTTTTTT; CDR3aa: CAISESFWTGTNTGELFF
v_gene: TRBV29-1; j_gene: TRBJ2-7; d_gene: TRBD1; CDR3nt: TGCAGCGTTGGCCGGGACAGGGGGTCCGAGCAGTACTTC; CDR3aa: CSVGRDRGSEQYF
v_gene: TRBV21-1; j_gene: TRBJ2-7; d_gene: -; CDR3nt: TGTGCCAGCACCAAGGGGGAGGGGGGATACGAGCAGTACTTC; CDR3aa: CASTKGEGGYEQYF
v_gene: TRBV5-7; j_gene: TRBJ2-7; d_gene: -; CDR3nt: TGTGCCAGCAGCTTGGTTCTGGGCAGGTATGACGAGCAGTACTTC; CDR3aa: CASSLVLGRYDEQYF
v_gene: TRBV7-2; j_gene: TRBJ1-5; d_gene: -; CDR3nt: TGTGCCAGCAGCTTAACCCCCGGGAGACAGCCCCAGCATTTT; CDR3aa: CASSLTPGRQPQHF
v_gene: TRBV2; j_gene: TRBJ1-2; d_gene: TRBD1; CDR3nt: TGTGCCAGCAGTCCCGAAGGGACAGGGACTAGCTACACCTTC; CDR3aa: CASSPEGTGTSYTF
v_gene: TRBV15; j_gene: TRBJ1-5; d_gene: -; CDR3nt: TGTGCCACCAGCAGAGAAAGTTTGGGGCGTCGCAATCAGCCCCAGCATTTT; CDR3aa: CATSRESLGRRNQPQHF
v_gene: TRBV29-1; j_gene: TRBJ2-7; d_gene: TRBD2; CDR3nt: TGCAGCGCGAGACTAGCGGGAGGCTACGAGCAGTACTTC; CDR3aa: CSARLAGGYEQYF
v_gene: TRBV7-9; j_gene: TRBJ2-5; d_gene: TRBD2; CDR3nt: TGTGCCAGCAGCGCAGGGACTAGCGTGGTGGAGACCCAGTACTTC; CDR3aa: CASSAGTSVVETQYF
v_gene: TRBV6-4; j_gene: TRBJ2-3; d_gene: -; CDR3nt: TGTGCCAGCAGTGACTCAGGAGGGGTGGGAGATACGCAGTATTTT; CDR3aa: CASSDSGGVGDTQYF
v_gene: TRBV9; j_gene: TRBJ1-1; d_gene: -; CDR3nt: TGTGCCAGCAGCGTAGACGGTCGGTCTGAAGCTTTCTTT; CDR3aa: CASSVDGRSEAFF
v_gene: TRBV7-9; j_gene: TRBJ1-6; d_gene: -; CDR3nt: TGTGCCAGCAATGGGGGGAGATCACCCCTCCACTTT; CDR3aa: CASNGGRSPLHF
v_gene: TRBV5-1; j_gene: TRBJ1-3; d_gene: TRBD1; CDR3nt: TGCGCCAGCAGCTTGGAACAGGGGGCAGATGGAAACACCATATATTTT; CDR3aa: CASSLEQGADGNTIYF
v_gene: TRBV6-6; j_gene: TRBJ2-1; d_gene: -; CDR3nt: TGTGCCAGCAGTAATGGACAGAGCTCCTACAATGAGCAGTTCTTC; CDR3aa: CASSNGQSSYNEQFF
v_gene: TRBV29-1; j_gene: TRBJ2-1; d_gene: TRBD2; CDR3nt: TGCAGCGTTGATGCGGGAGCCTCCTACAATGAGCAGTTCTTC; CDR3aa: CSVDAGASYNEQFF
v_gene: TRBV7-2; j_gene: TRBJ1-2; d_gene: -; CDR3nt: TGTGCCAGCAGCTCATCATGGATCAGGGGTGCTGGCTACACCTTC; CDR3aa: CASSSSWIRGAGYTF
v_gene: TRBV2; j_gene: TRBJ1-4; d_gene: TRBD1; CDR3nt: TGTGCCAGCAGTCCACCGTTGACAGGGGGCGTAGGAAAACTGTTTTTT; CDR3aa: CASSPPLTGGVGKLFF
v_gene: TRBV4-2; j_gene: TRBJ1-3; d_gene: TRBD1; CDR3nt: TGTGCCAGCAGCCCCCCCGGGACAGGTGTGAACACCATATATTTT; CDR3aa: CASSPPGTGVNTIYF
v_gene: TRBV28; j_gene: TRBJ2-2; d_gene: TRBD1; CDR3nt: TGTGCCAGCAGGCTCTCGACAGGGGGAAGAACCGGGGAGCTGTTTTTT; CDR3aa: CASRLSTGGRTGELFF
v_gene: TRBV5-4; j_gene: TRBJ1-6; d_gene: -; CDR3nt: TGTGCCAGCAGCTTGGTTGGGAAGGGGACACACCTCCACTTT; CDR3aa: CASSLVGKGTHLHF